The clone carrying this TCR beta chain was counted between two and nine times. The individuals who served as donors were healthy Caucasians living in Russia, aged about 6 to 90. The data are from a study of blood T cells in healthy people across ages. A J-beta primer mix and a sample-barcoded 5' primer were used in a second PCR of about 7 to 12 cycles. TCRdb redid the calling of the 5' RACE reads with MiXCR, one entry per CDR3 protein. This table holds about 1.5 million distinct CDR3 sequences, 42% found once. The CDR3 contains 15 residues. Germline V lookup: CDR1 MNHEY, CDR2 SVGAGI. The V segment lost 2 bases and the J segment 2 bases; nucleotides outside the gene matches: 3.

The sequencing input was blood. This chain joins TRBV6-5 and TRBJ2-1; 7 nucleotides align to TRBD2. The sequence was obtained from a woman younger than 35 in good health. In DNA, the CDR3 is TGTGCCAGCAGTTACACCGGGACTACCTACAATGAGCAGTTCTTC. Its translation is CASSYTGTTYNEQFF.